What follows are 12 T cell receptor beta chains derived from one specimen sequenced in a study of shared clonotypes between healthy human individuals. Some clones are missing from TCRdb's copy, which holds only in-frame ones; the method was immunoSEQ multiplex PCR. The sample records 2 million to 3 million clones, 90% to 95% being singletons. Sequencing was done on a sample of naive CD4+ T cells from PBMCs. Subset meaning: CD45RA+ positively selected. The origin of the receptors is a man aged 18 to 29 in good health. Some clones in this sample may be carry-over from other donors' samples.

The rearrangement uses TRBV29-1 and TRBJ2-3; tentative D call: TRBD2 (5 bases). Germline-derived CDR1 and CDR2 are SQVTM and ANQGSEA. CDR3 length: 12 amino acids. The V and J ends lost 7 bases and 4 bases respectively, with 12 bases between them. Written as DNA, the CDR3 is TGCAGCGGGGAAGGAGGCTCAGATACGCAGTATTTT. It codes for CSGEGGSDTQYF.

The V gene is TRBV7-3, the J gene TRBJ2-1, with 10 bases identical to TRBD2. V dropped 5 bases and J dropped 6; count of bases not matched to a gene: 10. The germline CDR1 and CDR2 sequences are SGHTA and FQGTGA. The CDR3 is 16 residues long. CDR3 region: CASSIKAGGRSNEQFF. CDR3 nucleotide sequence: TGTGCCAGCAGCATCAAAGCGGGAGGGCGCTCCAATGAGCAGTTCTTC.

V gene TRBV10-3 combines with J gene TRBJ2-7; D is perhaps TRBD2 (5 bases). Trimming removed 3 bases from V and 5 bases from J, with 14 bases in between. This CDR3 contains 14 residues. CDR1 ENHRY and CDR2 SYGVKD come from the germline V gene. The DNA of the CDR3 is TGTGCCATCAGTGACCCGGGGAGCTCGAACGAGCAGTACTTC. This translates into CAISDPGSSNEQYF.

This clone appeared once. The chain has TRBV5-5 and TRBJ2-7, with D perhaps given as TRBD1 or TRBD2 (5 bases each). The V end lost 1 base, the J end lost 3 bases, and 11 bases lay between the germline ends. The CDR3 is made up of 14 amino acids. Per the germline V gene, CDR1 is SGHKS and CDR2 is YYEKEE (reference sequence). CDR3 nucleotide sequence: TGTGCCAGCAGCTTGTTGGGACGGAACTACGAGCAGTACTTC. This gives the protein CASSLLGRNYEQYF.

This clone was counted once. The chain recombines TRBV7-8 with TRBJ1-5, with TRBD1 as a possible D gene (5 bases). CDR1 is SGHVS and CDR2 is FQNEAQ in the germline V gene. The V and J ends lost 5 bases and 4 bases respectively, with 12 bases between them. This CDR3 comprises 14 residues. The CDR3 protein is CASSPWGWNQPQHF. The CDR3 DNA sequence: TGTGCCAGCAGCCCCTGGGGGTGGAATCAGCCCCAGCATTTT.

This clone was detected once. The gene calls are TRBV5-1 and TRBJ2-5; D is uncertain. CDR1 and CDR2 from the germline V gene are SGHRS and YFSETQ. V lost 0 bases, J lost 2 bases, and 11 bases lay in between. The CDR3 contains 15 residues. The CDR3 sequence is CASSLGQWDQETQYF. In DNA, the CDR3 is TGCGCCAGCAGCTTGGGGCAGTGGGATCAAGAGACCCAGTACTTC.

V and J are TRBV9 and TRBJ1-2; TRBD1 matches 10 bases. The CDR3 is made up of 13 amino acids. Per the germline V gene, CDR1 is SGDLS and CDR2 is YYNGEE. V lost 6 bases to trimming and J lost 13 bases; unmatched junction nucleotides: 12. As DNA, the CDR3 is TGTGCCAGCAACCGACAGGGGGCGAATATCCCCACCTTC. It translates to CASNRQGANIPTF.

V gene TRBV2 combines with J gene TRBJ2-1; weak D call: TRBD1 (5 bases). V was trimmed by 1 base and J by 9 bases, leaving 10 bases between them. Germline CDR1 is SNHLY and CDR2 is FYNNEI. The CDR3 extends over 13 amino acids. CDR3 DNA sequence: TGTGCCAGCAGTGAAGTGAGGCAGGGTGAGCAGTTCTTC. It codes for CASSEVRQGEQFF.

This rearrangement joins TRBV7-9 to TRBJ1-3, with a tentative D call TRBD1 (5 bases). The CDR3 is 17 residues long. The germline V gene encodes CDR1 SEHNR and CDR2 FQNEAQ (reference sequence). With 5 bases removed from V and 2 bases from J, the gap between germline ends came to 19 bases. The DNA of the CDR3 is TGTGCCAGCAGCGGACAATTGGGGGGGTTGGCTGGAAACACCATATATTTT. This sequence encodes CASSGQLGGLAGNTIYF.

The chain joins TRBV4-3 to TRBJ1-2; 8 positions agree with TRBD1. CDR1 and CDR2 (germline): LGHNA, YSLEER. V lost 3 bases and J lost 5; bases outside the gene matches: 8. The CDR3 is 15 residues long. The DNA of the CDR3 is TGCGCCAGCAGCCATGGGGGGACAGGAACGTATGGCTACACCTTC. Amino acids: CASSHGGTGTYGYTF.

This clone was seen a single time. The chain recombines TRBV14 with TRBJ1-2; D is unclear. The germline V gene encodes CDR1 SGHDN and CDR2 FVKESK. V was pared by 1 base and J by 2 bases, with 11 bases between. The CDR3 is made up of 15 amino acids. DNA of the CDR3: TGTGCCAGCAGCCAAGTGCTAGGGCCAAACTATGGCTACACCTTC. Translation gives CASSQVLGPNYGYTF.

This rearrangement joins TRBV7-8 to TRBJ1-5, with D possibly being TRBD1 (6 bases). Trimming left V 1 base short and J 6 bases short, with 13 bases between. In germline, CDR1 is SGHVS, CDR2 FQNEAQ. This CDR3 contains 15 residues. The chain's CDR3 is CASSLGAGGGQPQHF. The CDR3 DNA is TGTGCCAGCAGCTTAGGCGCGGGGGGCGGTCAGCCCCAGCATTTT.